The clone carrying this T cell receptor beta chain was detected ten times or more. Its antigen is as yet unknown. The data belong to a study of T cells in Graves' hyperthyroidism and ophthalmopathy. The CDR3 totals 16 residues. Trimming stripped 2 bases from V and 0 bases from J, with 13 bases between. Not enrolled were patients with uncontrolled infection, other autoimmune disease, pregnancy or lactation. PBMCs were collected from a roughly 10 ml volume of fresh peripheral blood. The TCR beta CDR3 regions underwent amplification using RNA transcripts as the source. When the TCR CDR3 underwent first-round RT-PCR, the HTBI primer set was used. TCRdb re-called the multiplex PCR reads through MiXCR, storing one row per CDR3 protein. The sample records about 360,000 distinct CDR3 sequences, 13% being singletons. Overall study results and limits: Among thyroid clonotypes expanded above 0.001, most also appeared in blood.

This receptor was identified in a woman aged 18-29 years with Graves' hyperthyroidism. The chain couples TRBV12-3 or TRBV12-4 to TRBJ1-1; TRBD1 is a possible D gene (5 bases). The sequencing sample was made of blood. CDR3 DNA sequence: TGTGCCAGCAGTTTATGGGGGAGAGTAATGAACACTGAAGCTTTCTTT. It codes for CASSLWGRVMNTEAFF.